Reported below is one T cell receptor beta chain. Clones were read by immunoSEQ multiplex PCR, and TCRdb kept only the in-frame ones, dropping some. Of approximately 140,000 clones listed, roughly 81% are singletons. These data are taken from a study of blood T cell repertoires in COVID-19. Looking at the study overall: Samples of COVID-19 (acute and convalescent) were obtained from the United States, Italy and Spain. The analysed material was cDNA or gDNA that came from T cells, B-cell-depleted T cells, or PBMCs.

Germline CDR1 is MNHNS and CDR2 is SASEGT. With 1 base removed from V and 8 bases from J, the gap between germline ends came to 17 bases. The CDR3 is made up of 15 amino acids. This receptor was obtained from a woman aged 50 to 65 with acute COVID-19. The V call is TRBV6-1, the J call TRBJ2-5; D perhaps matches TRBD1 (5 bases). The sample comprised PBMCs or T cells enriched from blood (not recorded which). The CDR3 nucleotides are TGTGCCAGCAGTGAAGGGGTAGGGGTTACTGGAACCCAGTACTTC. This gives the protein CASSEGVGVTGTQYF.